The next 19 T cell receptor beta chains were all read from a single sample in a study of untreated major depressive disorder. Method: immunoSEQ multiplex PCR; TCRdb's copy keeps in-frame clones and lacks some. This table has approximately 13,000 clones, roughly 91% appearing once. These receptors' antigens are unknown. Study-wide results and caveats: Compared with controls, depressed patients showed more TRBV05-01 (Vbeta 5.1) usage in CD4+ T cells.

The sequenced sample consisted of CD4+ T cells from PBMCs. Receptor source: a young man with major depressive disorder.

This chain links TRBV2 with TRBJ2-1; D remains unclear. V lost 8 bases to trimming and J lost 0 bases, with 14 bases between them. Germline values: CDR1 SNHLY, CDR2 FYNNEI. The CDR3 totals 15 residues. The DNA for the CDR3 is TGTGCCAGCGTCAGACCTCGAAGCTCCTACAATGAGCAGTTCTTC. Its translation: CASVRPRSSYNEQFF.

CDR3 DNA: TGTGCCAGCAGTGGGGGGGCTGGCACTGAAGCTTTCTTT. Protein: CASSGGAGTEAFF. This sequence joins TRBV2 and TRBJ1-1; possibly TRBD1 for D (6 bases). CDR1 and CDR2 from the germline V gene are SNHLY and FYNNEI. Trimming took 4 bases from V and 4 from J, leaving 10 bases between them. The CDR3 length is 13 residues. Looking up the rest from reference TRBV2 and TRBJ1-1 gives the full variable domain: EPEVTQTPSHQVTQMGQEVILRCVPISNHLYFYWYRQILGQKVEFLVSFYNNEISEKSEIFDDQFSVERPDGSNFTLKIRSTKLEDSAMYFCASSGGAGTEAFFGQGTRLTVV.

This chain connects TRBV19 to TRBJ1-2; the D gene is possibly TRBD1 (6 bases). The V end was cut by 6 bases, the J end by 2 bases, with 10 bases between. This CDR3 is built from 13 residues. Per germline, CDR1 LNHDA and CDR2 SQIVND (reference sequence). CDR3: CASSSGENYGYTF. The CDR3 DNA reads TGTGCCAGTAGCTCAGGGGAGAACTATGGCTACACCTTC. Combining the CDR3 with reference TRBV19 and TRBJ1-2 gives the whole variable domain DGGITQSPKYLFRKEGQNVTLSCEQNLNHDAMYWYRQDPGQGLRLIYYSQIVNDFQKGDIAEGYSVSREKKESFPLTVTSAQKNPTAFYLCASSSGENYGYTFGSGTRLTVV.

J is TRBJ2-7 and V is TRBV19; D remains ambiguous. Germline CDR1 reads LNHDA; CDR2 reads SQIVND (reference sequence). This CDR3 has 13 amino acids. V lost 6 bases and J lost 3, with 12 bases in between. CDR3 amino acids: CASRSDRNYEQYF. The CDR3 coding sequence is TGTGCCAGTAGATCGGACCGCAACTACGAGCAGTACTTC.

This sequence joins TRBV9 and TRBJ1-6; D remains ambiguous. With 0 bases removed from V and 9 bases from J, the gap between germline ends came to 13 bases. Germline loops: CDR1 SGDLS, CDR2 YYNGEE. The length of the CDR3 is 15 residues. This CDR3 reads CASSVDFLPTSPLHF. CDR3 coding DNA: TGTGCCAGCAGCGTAGACTTTTTACCGACTTCACCCCTCCACTTT.

The rearrangement uses TRBV7-6 and TRBJ2-3, with D possibly being TRBD2 (7 bases). The V end was cut by 3 bases, the J end by 1 base, with 14 bases between. Germline CDR1 reads SGHVS; CDR2 reads FNYEAQ. The CDR3 is 16 residues long. In nucleotides, the CDR3 is TGTGCCAGCAGCTTGGGTTTAGGGGGGGGCACAGATACGCAGTATTTT. This codes for CASSLGLGGGTDTQYF. Variable domain in full (rest from reference TRBV7-6 and TRBJ2-3): GAGVSQSPRYKVTKRGQDVALRCDPISGHVSLYWYRQALGQGPEFLTYFNYEAQQDKSGLPNDRFSAERPEGSISTLTIQRTEQRDSAMYRCASSLGLGGGTDTQYFGPGTRLTVL.

This clone was picked up a small number of times. The chain uses TRBV5-1 and TRBJ2-7; D possibly corresponds to TRBD2 (5 bases). CDR1 is SGHRS and CDR2 is YFSETQ in the germline V gene. V was trimmed by 1 base and J by 0 bases, leaving 11 bases between them. The CDR3 sequence is 15 residues long. The CDR3 loop is CASSLIPGSSYEQYF. The CDR3 DNA reads as TGCGCCAGCAGCTTGATACCGGGGAGCTCCTACGAGCAGTACTTC.

The gene calls are TRBV9 and TRBJ1-2, with 7 bases identical to TRBD1. J lost 6 bases, V lost 0 bases, and 11 bases had no gene match. The CDR3 covers 16 residues. In germline, CDR1 is SGDLS, CDR2 YYNGEE. CDR3 residues: CASSVGAGGPSNGYTF. CDR3 DNA sequence: TGTGCCAGCAGCGTAGGGGCAGGGGGGCCCTCGAATGGCTACACCTTC. Looking up the rest from reference TRBV9 and TRBJ1-2 gives the full variable domain: DSGVTQTPKHLITATGQRVTLRCSPRSGDLSVYWYQQSLDQGLQFLIQYYNGEERAKGNILERFSAQQFPDLHSELNLSSLELGDSALYFCASSVGAGGPSNGYTFGSGTRLTVV.

The chain couples TRBV7-3 to TRBJ2-2; 11 bases fit TRBD2. This CDR3 is built from 13 residues. V shed 5 bases, J shed 8 bases, and the junction held 1 base outside the gene matches. The germline V gene encodes CDR1 SGHTA and CDR2 FQGTGA. In DNA, the CDR3 is TGTGCCAGCAGCCGGACTAGCGGGGGGGAGCTGTTTTTT. Protein: CASSRTSGGELFF.

V gene TRBV19 combines with J gene TRBJ1-3; possibly TRBD1 for D (5 bases). CDR1 LNHDA and CDR2 SQIVND come from the germline V gene (reference sequence). Trimming took off 8 bases at V and 5 bases at J, with 16 bases between the two ends. The CDR3 is made up of 14 amino acids. The CDR3 DNA is TGTGCCAGTCACCCGGAGGGGCGAAGAAACACCATATATTTT. It translates to CASHPEGRRNTIYF.

The genes are TRBV5-8 and TRBJ2-2, with 8 positions matching TRBD2. This CDR3 has 16 residues. Germline V gene data show CDR1 as SGHTS and CDR2 as YDEGEE. Losses at the gene ends were 1 base for V and 2 bases for J; bases not matched to a gene: 4. The CDR3 sequence is CASSLFAGGNTGELFF. The CDR3 DNA follows: TGTGCCAGCAGCTTGTTTGCGGGGGGTAACACCGGGGAGCTGTTTTTT.

The chain is built from TRBV19 and TRBJ1-1, with a possible D match to TRBD1 (5 bases). The V end lost 7 bases, the J end lost 3 bases, and 12 bases lay between the germline ends. This CDR3 is 13 amino acids long. CDR1 is LNHDA and CDR2 is SQIVND in the germline V gene (reference sequence). CDR3 amino acids: CASITGQDTEAFF. The DNA of the CDR3 is TGTGCCAGTATCACGGGGCAAGACACTGAAGCTTTCTTT.

There are a few counts of this clone. The sample holds other DNA sequences that translate to the same CDR3. V is TRBV9 and J is TRBJ2-3; TRBD1 might be the D (6 bases). V lost 0 bases to trimming and J lost 3 bases, with 11 bases between them. The germline V gene has CDR1 SGDLS and CDR2 YYNGEE. This CDR3 has 15 residues. The CDR3 DNA sequence: TGTGCCAGCAGCGTAGAACAGGGCCGGACAGATACGCAGTATTTT. Its translation is CASSVEQGRTDTQYF.

The CDR3 spells CASSYARTAFHYGYTF. DNA of the CDR3: TGTGCCAGCAGTTACGCCCGGACAGCTTTCCACTATGGCTACACCTTC. The V gene is TRBV6-5, the J gene TRBJ1-2; D is perhaps TRBD1 (6 bases). Germline CDR1 reads MNHEY; CDR2 reads SVGAGI. This CDR3 has 16 amino acids. V shed 2 bases and J shed 3 bases, with 16 bases lying between them.

This sequence joins TRBV5-1 and TRBJ1-2; D is unresolved. Looked up from germline, CDR1 is SGHRS and CDR2 is YFSETQ. The CDR3 totals 14 residues. Trimming cost V 4 bases and J 1 base, with 11 bases left between them. The CDR3 is CASSPTAGNYGYTF. Here the CDR3 DNA reads TGCGCCAGCAGCCCCACAGCCGGTAACTATGGCTACACCTTC.

V gene TRBV6-5 combines with J gene TRBJ1-2; tentative D call: TRBD1 (6 bases). Germline V CDR1 and CDR2: MNHEY, SVGAGI. The CDR3 spans 15 residues. V lost 6 bases to trimming and J lost 4 bases, with 18 bases between them. CDR3: CASRPQSTGTYGYTF. The CDR3 DNA reads as TGTGCCAGCAGACCCCAATCAACAGGGACCTATGGCTACACCTTC.

The chain uses TRBV11-2 and TRBJ2-7; either TRBD1 or TRBD2 may fit D (5 bases each). Per the germline V gene, CDR1 is SGHAT and CDR2 is FQNNGV. V dropped 5 bases and J dropped 6 bases, with 11 bases sitting between them. This CDR3 spans 12 amino acids. CDR3 residues: CASSPRGVEQYF. The CDR3 DNA is TGTGCCAGCAGCCCCCGAGGGGTCGAGCAGTACTTC.

J is TRBJ2-6 and V is TRBV7-9; 8 bases fit TRBD2. Looked up from germline, CDR1 is SEHNR and CDR2 is FQNEAQ (reference sequence). This CDR3 is built from 16 residues. V shed 10 bases and J 2 bases; nucleotides not matched to a gene: 10. CDR3 bases: TGTGCCACAAATGACGGGGGGGTCCCTGGGGCCAACGTCCTGACTTTC. Encoded protein: CATNDGGVPGANVLTF.

The genes are TRBV28 and TRBJ1-1; D is undetermined. Germline CDR1 is MDHEN and CDR2 is SYDVKM. This CDR3 has 13 residues. V lost 8 bases, J lost 7 bases, and 17 bases lay in between. CDR3 residues: CASVTRPGLEAFF. DNA for the CDR3: TGTGCCAGCGTTACCCGGCCTGGGCTTGAAGCTTTCTTT. Full variable domain (remainder filled in from reference TRBV28 and TRBJ1-1): DVKVTQSSRYLVKRTGEKVFLECVQDMDHENMFWYRQDPGLGLRLIYFSYDVKMKEKGDIPEGYSVSREKKERFSLILESASTNQTSMYLCASVTRPGLEAFFGQGTRLTVV.